This TCR beta chain was identified in a study of shared clonotypes between healthy human individuals. Overall study results and limits: Clonotypes which were not shared had lower generation probabilities than clonotypes that all four donors shared.

Researchers divided each subset's genomic DNA evenly across several immunoSEQ plates. The input for sorted-subset replicate PCRs was about 210 ng DNA, around 30,000 T cell genomes. Profiling relied on immunoSEQ multiplex PCR, and the TCRdb table lists in-frame clones only, not all of them. Counted here are about 2 million clones, about 95% occurring once; the ten biggest clones make up less than 1.5%. As to this clone: Its antigen is as yet unknown.

The CDR3 runs 16 residues. The V and J ends lost 1 base and 0 bases respectively, with 14 bases between them. Germline CDR1 is SGHRS and CDR2 is YFSETQ. Terminally differentiated effector memory CD45RA+ cells were excluded from the naive CD8 cells, which were CD45RO-negative and positively selected for CCR7. Every donor was a Caucasian adult from Nashville, Tennessee. This sequence joins TRBV5-1 and TRBJ2-7; D unclear. The receptor was isolated from a man between 18 and 29 years old in good health. Input material: naive CD8+ T cells sorted from blood. Here the CDR3 DNA reads TGCGCCAGCAGCTTGACCCCGGGTACTGCCTCCTACGAGCAGTACTTC. The encoded protein is CASSLTPGTASYEQYF.